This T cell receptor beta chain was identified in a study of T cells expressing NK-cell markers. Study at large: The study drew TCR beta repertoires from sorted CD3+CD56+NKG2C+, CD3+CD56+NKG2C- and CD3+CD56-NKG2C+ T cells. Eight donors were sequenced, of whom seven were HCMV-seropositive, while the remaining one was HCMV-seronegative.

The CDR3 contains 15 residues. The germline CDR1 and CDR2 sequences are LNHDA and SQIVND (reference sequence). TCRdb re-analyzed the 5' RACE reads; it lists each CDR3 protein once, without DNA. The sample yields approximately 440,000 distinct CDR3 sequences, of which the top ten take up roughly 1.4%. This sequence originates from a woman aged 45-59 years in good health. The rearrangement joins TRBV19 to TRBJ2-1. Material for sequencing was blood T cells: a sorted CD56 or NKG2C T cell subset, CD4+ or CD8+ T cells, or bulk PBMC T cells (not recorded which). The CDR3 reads CASSLYAEPLLEQFF.